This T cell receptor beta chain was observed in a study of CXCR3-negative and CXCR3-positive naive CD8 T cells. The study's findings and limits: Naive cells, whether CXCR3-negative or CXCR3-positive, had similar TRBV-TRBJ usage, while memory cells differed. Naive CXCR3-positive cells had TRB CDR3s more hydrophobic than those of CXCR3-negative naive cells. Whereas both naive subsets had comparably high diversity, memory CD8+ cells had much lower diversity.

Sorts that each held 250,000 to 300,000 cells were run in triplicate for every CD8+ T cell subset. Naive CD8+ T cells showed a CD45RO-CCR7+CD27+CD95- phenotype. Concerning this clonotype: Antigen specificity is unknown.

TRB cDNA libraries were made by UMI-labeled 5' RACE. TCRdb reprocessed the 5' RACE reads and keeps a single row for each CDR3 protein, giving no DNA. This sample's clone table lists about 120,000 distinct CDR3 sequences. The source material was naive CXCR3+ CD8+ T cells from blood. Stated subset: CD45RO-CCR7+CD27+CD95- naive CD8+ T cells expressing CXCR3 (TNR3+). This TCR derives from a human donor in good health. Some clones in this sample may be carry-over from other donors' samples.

This CDR3 is CATSDRNTGELFF. J is TRBJ2-2 and V is TRBV24-1. This CDR3 region has 13 residues. Germline CDR1 is KGHDR and CDR2 is SFDVKD.